The 31 T cell receptor beta chains reported below all come from one sample, sequenced in a study of CD8 T cells in Susac syndrome. It was with random hexamers that roughly 0.45 to 1 ug RNA was reverse transcribed. MiXCR, run by TCRdb on the immunoSEQ multiplex PCR reads, gives a single entry per CDR3 protein. The repertoire has approximately 130,000 distinct CDR3 sequences, around 91% of them found once; the top ten carry around 0.25%. The sample consisted of CD8+ T cells from PBMCs. These receptors were taken from a human donor with multiple sclerosis.

The chain couples TRBV30 to TRBJ1-1; D is ambiguous. Between the trimmed V and J ends, which lost 1 base and 6 bases, there was a span of 9 bases. The germline V gene has CDR1 GTSNPN and CDR2 SVGIG (reference sequence). This CDR3 is 12 amino acids long. DNA of the CDR3: TGTGCCTGGAGTGGGCTGGGATCTGAAGCTTTCTTT. As protein: CAWSGLGSEAFF.

This chain uses TRBV27 with TRBJ2-2, with 7 positions matching TRBD1. Germline values: CDR1 MNHEY, CDR2 SMNVEV (reference sequence). The V segment lost 4 bases and the J segment 7 bases; nucleotides outside the gene matches: 6. CDR3 size: 14 residues. In DNA, the CDR3 is TGTGCCAGCAGTTGGACAGGCAGTAACGGGGAGCTGTTTTTT. This translates into CASSWTGSNGELFF.

The V call is TRBV2, the J call TRBJ2-5; 14 bases are a match to TRBD2. Germline-derived CDR1 and CDR2 are SNHLY and FYNNEI. Germline trimming cut 0 bases from V and 3 bases from J; bases unmatched to any gene: 3. The CDR3 sequence is 17 residues long. The CDR3, as DNA: TGTGCCAGCAGTGAAGCGGGGACTAGCGGGAGAGAAGAGACCCAGTACTTC. Residues: CASSEAGTSGREETQYF.

The sample holds a few counts of this clonotype. The V gene is TRBV7-8, the J gene TRBJ1-6; perhaps TRBD1 as D (6 bases). Per germline, CDR1 SGHVS and CDR2 FQNEAQ. The CDR3 runs 15 residues. Trimming left V 1 base short and J 6 bases short, with 10 bases between. The DNA of the CDR3 is TGTGCCAGCAGCTTAGGGGGGGCGCTTAATTCACCCCTCCACTTT. Its translation: CASSLGGALNSPLHF.

This sequence joins TRBV15 and TRBJ2-1, with TRBD2 identical over 7 bases. Germline CDR1 LNHNV, CDR2 YYDKDF (reference sequence). CDR3 length: 15 residues. J lost 7 bases, V lost 1 base, and 7 bases had no gene match. CDR3 amino acids: CATSRVREGLNEQFF. The CDR3 DNA sequence: TGTGCCACCAGCAGAGTGAGGGAGGGGTTAAATGAGCAGTTCTTC. Full variable domain (outside the CDR3, taken from reference TRBV15 and TRBJ2-1): DAMVIQNPRYQVTQFGKPVTLSCSQTLNHNVMYWYQQKSSQAPKLLFHYYDKDFNNEADTPDNFQSRRPNTSFCFLDIRSPGLGDTAMYLCATSRVREGLNEQFFGPGTRLTVL.

The chain carries TRBV14 and TRBJ2-1; D is ambiguous. V lost 2 bases, J lost 8 bases, and 13 bases lay in between. The CDR3 is made up of 14 amino acids. The germline CDR1 and CDR2 sequences are SGHDN and FVKESK. The CDR3 sequence is CASSQRKLRDEQFF. CDR3 DNA sequence: TGTGCCAGCAGCCAAAGAAAGCTTAGGGATGAGCAGTTCTTC.

DNA of the CDR3: TGTGCCACCAGCAGAGAATCGATCATTGAGCAGTTCTTC. It encodes CATSRESIIEQFF. The rearrangement joins TRBV15 to TRBJ2-1; D not certain. This CDR3 region has 13 residues. V lost 0 bases, J lost 9 bases, and 9 bases lay in between. Germline CDR1 and CDR2: LNHNV and YYDKDF (reference sequence).

This clonotype has just one count. The chain is built from TRBV4-1 and TRBJ2-3; the D gene is possibly TRBD2 (5 bases). Germline CDR1 MGHRA, CDR2 YSYEKL. Trimming shortened V by 1 base and J by 2 bases, and 16 bases separated the two germline ends. The CDR3 loop spans 17 amino acids. The CDR3 sequence: CASSQVMMERITDTQYF. CDR3 in DNA: TGCGCCAGCAGCCAAGTAATGATGGAGCGGATCACAGATACGCAGTATTTT.

The chain carries TRBV12-5 and TRBJ1-1, with 7 nucleotides matching TRBD1. Germline trimming cut 1 base from V and 7 bases from J; bases unmatched to any gene: 3. From germline, CDR1 is LGHNT and CDR2 FRNRAP. The CDR3 is 13 amino acids. The CDR3 sequence is CASGLDQGVEAFF. The CDR3 region has the DNA TGTGCTAGTGGTTTGGACCAGGGGGTTGAAGCTTTCTTT. Full variable domain (rest looked up from reference TRBV12-5 and TRBJ1-1): DARVTQTPRHKVTEMGQEVTMRCQPILGHNTVFWYRQTMMQGLELLAYFRNRAPLDDSGMPKDRFSAEMPDATLATLKIQPSEPRDSAVYFCASGLDQGVEAFFGQGTRLTVV.

The V call is TRBV18, the J call TRBJ2-1; 12 bases line up with TRBD2. Germline lookup yields CDR1 KGHSH and CDR2 LQKENI. V dropped 5 bases and J dropped 7; count of bases not matched to a gene: 9. The CDR3 is 16 amino acids. CDR3 DNA sequence: TGTGCCAGCTCATCTCCTAGCGGGAGGGCCTTAAATGAGCAGTTCTTC. Amino acids: CASSSPSGRALNEQFF. The whole variable domain, remainder taken from reference TRBV18 and TRBJ2-1, is NAGVMQNPRHLVRRRGQEARLRCSPMKGHSHVYWYRQLPEEGLKFMVYLQKENIIDESGMPKERFSAEFPKEGPSILRIQQVVRGDSAAYFCASSSPSGRALNEQFFGPGTRLTVL.

The V and J genes are TRBV28 and TRBJ1-2; 8 bases are shared with TRBD1. This CDR3 region has 13 residues. Per germline, CDR1 MDHEN and CDR2 SYDVKM. V lost 1 base, J lost 8 bases, and 3 bases stayed unmatched. CDR3 protein: CASSLSRTGGYTF. The CDR3 DNA reads as TGTGCCAGCAGTTTATCCCGGACAGGGGGCTACACCTTC.

The DNA for the CDR3 is TGCGCCAGCAGCTCGACCCTGGCGGCACTTTCCTACAATGAGCAGTTCTTC. Amino acids: CASSSTLAALSYNEQFF. The gene calls are TRBV5-1 and TRBJ2-1; D is unresolved. The CDR3 runs to 17 residues. Germline-derived CDR1 and CDR2 are SGHRS and YFSETQ. V gave up 3 bases and J gave up 1 base, with 17 bases separating them.

This chain connects TRBV27 to TRBJ2-1; 12 bases are a match to TRBD2. This CDR3 region has 15 residues. CDR1 and CDR2 from the germline V gene are MNHEY and SMNVEV (reference sequence). J lost 6 bases, V lost 2 bases, and 2 bases had no gene match. In DNA form, the CDR3 reads TGTGCCAGCAGTTTAGGGACTAGCGGGCCCAATGAGCAGTTCTTC. Its protein is CASSLGTSGPNEQFF.

This sequence joins TRBV19 and TRBJ2-7; D is perhaps TRBD2 (6 bases). Germline CDR1 and CDR2: LNHDA and SQIVND (reference sequence). Trimming shortened V by 8 bases and J by 3 bases, and 8 bases separated the two germline ends. The CDR3 consists of 11 residues. DNA of the CDR3: TGTGCCAGTGGGACTTACTACGAGCAGTACTTC. Protein product: CASGTYYEQYF.

The chain recombines TRBV24-1 with TRBJ1-1; possibly TRBD1 for D (6 bases). Trimming took off 1 base at V and 6 bases at J, with 8 bases between the two ends. This CDR3 contains 13 residues. Germline CDR1 is KGHDR and CDR2 is SFDVKD. Written as DNA, the CDR3 is TGTGCCACCAGTGATTTAGGGGGTTCTGAAGCTTTCTTT. Its translation: CATSDLGGSEAFF.

CDR3 residues: CASSLPTDPSPTGELFF. The CDR3 bases are TGTGCCAGCAGCCTACCGACTGACCCCTCTCCCACCGGGGAGCTGTTTTTT. V and J are TRBV6-1 and TRBJ2-2; unclear D gene. This CDR3 region has 17 residues. Germline lookup yields CDR1 MNHNS and CDR2 SASEGT. The V end was cut by 6 bases, the J end by 4 bases, with 21 bases between.

The chain employs TRBV30 and TRBJ2-7; D is unclear. Germline CDR1 and CDR2: GTSNPN and SVGIG (reference sequence). The V and J ends lost 0 bases and 2 bases respectively, with 11 bases between them. The CDR3 spans 14 residues. CDR3 in DNA: TGTGCCTGGAGTGTGCGGTTGGGTGCCTACGAGCAGTACTTC. Residues: CAWSVRLGAYEQYF. The full variable domain, its missing parts supplied by reference TRBV30 and TRBJ2-7, is SQTIHQWPATLVQPVGSPLSLECTVEGTSNPNLYWYRQAAGRGLQLLFYSVGIGQISSEVPQNLSASRPQDRQFILSSKKLLLSDSGFYLCAWSVRLGAYEQYFGPGTRLTVT.

V is TRBV4-1 and J is TRBJ2-1; D uncertain. Per the germline V gene, CDR1 is MGHRA and CDR2 is YSYEKL. The CDR3 sequence is 12 residues long. The germline V and J ends were trimmed by 1 base and 4 bases, with 2 bases remaining between them. The CDR3 DNA is TGCGCCAGCAGCCAAGCTTACAATGAGCAGTTCTTC. Protein sequence: CASSQAYNEQFF.

V usage is TRBV2 and J usage is TRBJ2-7; 7 bases fit TRBD2. The V gene's germline CDR1 is SNHLY and CDR2 FYNNEI. The CDR3 totals 11 residues. The CDR3 is CGALGGNEQYF. The CDR3 nucleotides read TGTGGCGCCTTGGGGGGGAACGAGCAGTACTTC.

The rearrangement links TRBV5-1 to TRBJ2-1; a possible D gene is TRBD2 (6 bases). The CDR3 runs 13 residues. Germline V gives CDR1 SGHRS, CDR2 YFSETQ. Trimming stripped 3 bases from V and 5 bases from J, with 9 bases between. CDR3 DNA sequence: TGCGCCAGCAGCTGGACTACCCACAATGAGCAGTTCTTC. The encoded protein is CASSWTTHNEQFF. The complete variable domain, with remaining parts taken from reference TRBV5-1 and TRBJ2-1, reads KAGVTQTPRYLIKTRGQQVTLSCSPISGHRSVSWYQQTPGQGLQFLFEYFSETQRNKGNFPGRFSGRQFSNSRSEMNVSTLELGDSALYLCASSWTTHNEQFFGPGTRLTVL.

The gene calls are TRBV20-1 and TRBJ2-1, with D uncertain. Germline CDR1 and CDR2: DFQATT and SNEGSKA (reference sequence). CDR3 size: 15 residues. Trimming took 3 bases from V and 0 from J, leaving 12 bases between them. The CDR3 DNA follows: TGCAGTGCTAGTGAGCCCTCCCTCTCCTACAATGAGCAGTTCTTC. Amino acids: CSASEPSLSYNEQFF.

The rearrangement joins TRBV11-1 to TRBJ2-7; maybe TRBD2 (5 bases). Germline CDR1 is SGHAT and CDR2 is FQDESV (reference sequence). Trimming stripped 6 bases from V and 2 bases from J, with 11 bases between. CDR3 size: 13 residues. The CDR3 bases are TGTGCCAGCAGTTATGACTACGCCTACGAGCAGTACTTC. Translation: CASSYDYAYEQYF. Together with reference TRBV11-1 and TRBJ2-7, the CDR3 gives the full variable domain: EAEVAQSPRYKITEKSQAVAFWCDPISGHATLYWYRQILGQGPELLVQFQDESVVDDSQLPKDRFSAERLKGVDSTLKIQPAELGDSAMYLCASSYDYAYEQYFGPGTRLTVT.

CDR3 DNA sequence: TGTGCCAGCAGCTCCATAAGGGACACAGCCTCCTACGAGCAGTACTTC. Its protein product is CASSSIRDTASYEQYF. V and J are TRBV12-3 or TRBV12-4 and TRBJ2-7, with D maybe TRBD1 (6 bases). The CDR3 extends over 16 amino acids. The V gene lost 6 bases and the J gene lost 0 bases, with 18 bases spanning the gap.

The chain joins TRBV11-2 to TRBJ2-1; the match to TRBD2 covers 9 bases. Germline loops: CDR1 SGHAT, CDR2 FQNNGV. The CDR3 has 20 amino acids. With V trimmed by 7 bases and J by 7 bases, 26 bases remained unmatched. CDR3 sequence: CASTGYFVAGVIDEWNEQFF. The CDR3 nucleotides are TGTGCCAGCACGGGGTATTTCGTAGCGGGAGTAATTGACGAATGGAATGAGCAGTTCTTC.

The chain is built from TRBV7-9 and TRBJ2-5, with unresolved D. Germline-derived CDR1 and CDR2 are SEHNR and FQNEAQ (reference sequence). Trimming took 3 bases from V and 5 from J, leaving 10 bases between them. CDR3 length: 13 amino acids. In DNA, the CDR3 is TGTGCCAGCAGCTTCCCCGGCCGGGAGACCCAGTACTTC. Protein: CASSFPGRETQYF.

The table lists this clonotype with a count of one. This chain joins TRBV30 and TRBJ2-2, with D possibly TRBD1 on 6 matching bases. V lost 5 bases, J lost 8 bases, and 18 bases lay in between. Germline V gene lookup returns CDR1 GTSNPN and CDR2 SVGIG (reference sequence). This CDR3 has 14 amino acids. The CDR3 loop is CAWDRDTKSGELFF. DNA for the CDR3: TGTGCCTGGGACCGGGACACCAAATCGGGGGAGCTGTTTTTT.

This rearrangement joins TRBV20-1 to TRBJ2-1; a weak D match, TRBD1 (6 bases). Germline V lookup: CDR1 DFQATT, CDR2 SNEGSKA (reference sequence). V lost 4 bases to trimming and J lost 14 bases, with 15 bases between them. This CDR3 contains 11 residues. CDR3 sequence reads: CSATGAEGEFF. In nucleotides, the CDR3 is TGCAGTGCTACCGGGGCCGAGGGGGAGTTCTTC.

A single count supports this clonotype. The chain combines TRBV4-1 with TRBJ1-3, with D perhaps TRBD1 (6 bases). V was trimmed by 8 bases and J by 2 bases, leaving 19 bases between them. The length of the CDR3 is 16 residues. Germline V gene sequence: CDR1 MGHRA, CDR2 YSYEKL. The CDR3 DNA sequence: TGCGCCAGCGGGCCGGGGGCGGGAGGGGCTGGAAACACCATATATTTT. Translating gives CASGPGAGGAGNTIYF.

This clonotype occurred once. This chain joins TRBV6-5 and TRBJ2-5; 7 bases are shared with TRBD1. This CDR3 region has 15 residues. V was pared by 5 bases and J by 4 bases, with 10 bases of the junction left unmatched. Germline CDR1 reads MNHEY; CDR2 reads SVGAGI. The CDR3 sequence: CASSREGTALETQYF. DNA of the CDR3: TGTGCCAGCAGTCGCGAAGGGACAGCACTAGAGACCCAGTACTTC.

The chain is built from TRBV5-8 and TRBJ2-1; D ambiguous. The V end was cut by 4 bases, the J end by 7 bases, with 6 bases between. This CDR3 spans 11 amino acids. Germline V gives CDR1 SGHTS, CDR2 YDEGEE. The CDR3 DNA is TGTGCCAGCAGCCAACCGAATGAGCAGTTCTTC. Its protein is CASSQPNEQFF.

The chain employs TRBV6-2 or TRBV6-3 and TRBJ2-3; 7 bases agree with TRBD2. CDR1 and CDR2 from the germline V gene are MNHEY and SVGEGT. CDR3 length: 14 amino acids. Germline trimming cut 7 bases from V and 5 bases from J; bases unmatched to any gene: 9. The CDR3 loop reads CASNLLAWGDTQYF. The CDR3 bases are TGTGCCAGCAACCTACTAGCGTGGGGAGATACGCAGTATTTT.